The clone carrying this T cell receptor beta chain has a single count. These data originate in a study of cytomegalovirus exposure and HLA in healthy donors. This CDR3 contains 14 residues. Germline V gene lookup returns CDR1 SGHKS and CDR2 YYEKEE (reference sequence). V lost 3 bases to trimming and J lost 4 bases, with 14 bases between them. PCR primers comprised 60 Vbeta and 13 Jbeta primers. Profiling relied on immunoSEQ multiplex PCR, and the TCRdb table lists in-frame clones only, not all of them. In the table there are about 160,000 clones, 70% to 90% of which are singletons. Sequenced sample: PBMCs. The chain has TRBV5-5 and TRBJ2-7; perhaps TRBD1 as D (7 bases). The sequence was obtained from a woman in her twenties or thirties in good health and CMV-seronegative. The CDR3 coding sequence is TGTGCCAGCAGCTGGGAACAGGGGAGGTACGAGCAGTACTTC. Translating gives CASSWEQGRYEQYF. Full variable domain (missing parts from reference TRBV5-5 and TRBJ2-7): DAGVTQSPTHLIKTRGQQVTLRCSPISGHKSVSWYQQVLGQGPQFIFQYYEKEERGRGNFPDRFSARQFPNYSSELNVNALLLGDSALYLCASSWEQGRYEQYFGPGTRLTVT.